Reported below is one T cell receptor beta chain. This entry belongs to a study of monozygotic twins with inflammatory bowel disease. TCRdb re-called the 5' RACE reads, yielding one record per CDR3 amino acid sequence without DNA. The ten top clones account for over 2.5%, within a sample of about 160,000 distinct CDR3 sequences. This CDR3 has 13 residues. This sequence joins TRBV12-2 and TRBJ2-7. TRBV12-2 has pseudogene status. The sample comprised blood. The TCR originated in a human donor with ulcerative colitis or Crohn's disease, or a healthy co-twin of an affected twin (not recorded which). CDR3 residues: CASRGSGLYDQYF.